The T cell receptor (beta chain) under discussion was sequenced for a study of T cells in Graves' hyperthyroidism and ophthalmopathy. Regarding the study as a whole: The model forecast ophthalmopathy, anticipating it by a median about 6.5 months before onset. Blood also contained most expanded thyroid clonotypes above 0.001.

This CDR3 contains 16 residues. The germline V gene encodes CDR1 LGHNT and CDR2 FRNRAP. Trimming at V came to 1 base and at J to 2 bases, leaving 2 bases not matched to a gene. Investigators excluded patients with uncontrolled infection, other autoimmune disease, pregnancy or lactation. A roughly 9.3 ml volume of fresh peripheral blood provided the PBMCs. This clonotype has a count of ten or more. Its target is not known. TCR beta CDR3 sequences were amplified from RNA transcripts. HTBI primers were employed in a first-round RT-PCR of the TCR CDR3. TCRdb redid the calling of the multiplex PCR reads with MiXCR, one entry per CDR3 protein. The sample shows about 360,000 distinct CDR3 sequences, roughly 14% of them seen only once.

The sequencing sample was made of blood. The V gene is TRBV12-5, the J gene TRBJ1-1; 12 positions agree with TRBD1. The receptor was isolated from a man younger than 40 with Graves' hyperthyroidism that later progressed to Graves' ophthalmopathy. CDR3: CASGLGGTGGNTEAFF. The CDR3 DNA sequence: TGTGCTAGTGGTTTGGGGGGGACAGGGGGCAACACTGAAGCTTTCTTT.